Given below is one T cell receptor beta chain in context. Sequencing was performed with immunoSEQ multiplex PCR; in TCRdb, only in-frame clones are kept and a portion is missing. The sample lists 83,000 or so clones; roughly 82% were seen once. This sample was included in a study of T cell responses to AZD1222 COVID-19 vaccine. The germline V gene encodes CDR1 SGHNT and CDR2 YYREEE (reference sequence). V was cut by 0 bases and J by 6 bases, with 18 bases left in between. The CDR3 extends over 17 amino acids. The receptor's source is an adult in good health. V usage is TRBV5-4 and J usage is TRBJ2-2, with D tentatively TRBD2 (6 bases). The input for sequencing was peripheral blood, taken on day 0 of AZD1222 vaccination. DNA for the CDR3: TGTGCCAGCAGCTTGGTTTACGGGAGCGGCAATCCCGGGGAGCTGTTTTTT. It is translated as CASSLVYGSGNPGELFF.